The present TCR beta chain was sequenced within a study of cytomegalovirus exposure and HLA in healthy donors. V lost 2 bases to trimming and J lost 1 base, with 12 bases between them. The CDR3 sequence is 15 residues long. Germline loops: CDR1 MNHNS, CDR2 SASEGT. Use of 60 Vbeta and 13 Jbeta primers characterized the PCR. TCRdb's copy holds only in-frame clones and misses some; the assay was immunoSEQ multiplex PCR. The sample contains around 94,000 clones, 50% to 70% of which appear only once. The sample comprised PBMCs. This TCR derives from a human donor in good health. This chain uses TRBV6-1 with TRBJ2-7, with D perhaps matching TRBD2 (5 bases). The CDR3 protein is CASSERGWASYEQYF. In nucleotides, the CDR3 is TGTGCCAGCAGTGAACGGGGATGGGCGTCCTACGAGCAGTACTTC.